This T cell receptor (beta chain) stems from a study of T cell responses to AZD1222 COVID-19 vaccine. Whole-study findings and limits: Following two doses of AZD1222, Spike-specific TCR breadth and depth rose. Donors were chiefly white British, with a greater number of females, and clonal diversity was perhaps underestimated.

With respect to this clone: The target antigen is unknown.

The CDR3 totals 13 residues. Looked up from germline, CDR1 is LNHDA and CDR2 is SQIVND (reference sequence). V lost 3 bases to trimming and J lost 4 bases, with 9 bases between them. Repertoires were generated with immunoSEQ multiplex PCR, while TCRdb's copy carries only in-frame clones and drops some. Among approximately 160,000 clones, around nine tenths were seen once, and the ten largest hold 5%. This sample comprised peripheral blood, obtained on day 0 of AZD1222 vaccination. The receptor comes from an adult in good health. This rearrangement joins TRBV19 to TRBJ1-1, with D uncertain. DNA of the CDR3: TGTGCCAGTAGTATGCGACAACCCACTGAAGCTTTCTTT. As protein: CASSMRQPTEAFF. The full variable domain, rest sourced from reference TRBV19 and TRBJ1-1, is DGGITQSPKYLFRKEGQNVTLSCEQNLNHDAMYWYRQDPGQGLRLIYYSQIVNDFQKGDIAEGYSVSREKKESFPLTVTSAQKNPTAFYLCASSMRQPTEAFFGQGTRLTVV.